Listed below are T cell receptor beta chains from one sample, sequenced in a study of Graves' ophthalmopathy and Graves' hyperthyroidism. TCRdb re-analysed the multiplex PCR reads in MiXCR, keeping a single row per CDR3 protein. The sample records about 400,000 distinct CDR3 sequences, around 16% being singletons. Sequences were obtained from peripheral blood. The receptors originated from a woman aged 18-29 years with Graves' ophthalmopathy. CDR3s include the opening cysteine and the closing phenylalanine or tryptophan. The D gene is left open where the match is weak. Part of the rows lack a size; the others show once, few, many or a class for expanded clones.

many | . | TRBJ2-2 | TRBV7-9 | CASSHKVLLDGELFF | TGTGCCAGCAGCCACAAGGTCCTCTTGGACGGGGAGCTGTTTTTT
. | . | TRBJ2-7 | TRBV5-6 | CASSLVAAFHEQYF | TGTGCCAGCAGCTTGGTGGCTGCGTTCCACGAGCAGTACTTC
many | . | TRBJ1-1 | TRBV10-3 | CAISEWGVRAGNTEAFF | TGTGCCATCAGTGAGTGGGGTGTTCGGGCAGGTAACACTGAAGCTTTCTTT
many | . | TRBJ2-7 | TRBV7-9 | CASSRGTAAPSEQYF | TGTGCCAGCAGCCGAGGGACGGCAGCCCCTTCCGAGCAGTACTTC
many | . | TRBJ1-3 | TRBV27 | CASSLTRPGTVSGNTIYF | TGTGCCAGCAGTTTAACCAGGCCGGGCACTGTCTCTGGAAACACCATATATTTT
. | . | TRBJ1-3 | TRBV11-2 | CAPGRGNSVWSGNTIYF | TGTGCCCCCGGACGGGGGAACTCGGTCTGGTCTGGAAACACCATATATTTT
many | . | TRBJ2-4 | TRBV12-3/TRBV12-4 | CASARMGAKNIQYF | TGTGCCAGTGCACGGATGGGAGCCAAAAACATTCAGTACTTC
many | TRBD2 | TRBJ2-7 | TRBV11-1 | CASSPSGPGLAGSYEQYF | TGTGCCAGCAGCCCGTCGGGACCGGGACTAGCGGGAAGCTACGAGCAGTACTTC
many | . | TRBJ2-6 | TRBV7-2 | CASSRSGGSGANVLTF | TGTGCCAGCAGCCGTTCTGGGGGCTCTGGGGCCAACGTCCTGACTTTC
many | . | TRBJ2-7 | TRBV28 | CASSEGRVGSYEQYF | TGTGCCAGCAGCGAAGGCCGAGTCGGATCCTACGAGCAGTACTTC
many | . | TRBJ1-1 | TRBV6-2/TRBV6-3 | CASSYSTPEAFF | TGTGCCAGCAGTTACTCTACCCCTGAAGCTTTCTTT
many | . | TRBJ1-1 | TRBV19 | CASSIVGSGVLKRTEAFF | TGTGCCAGTAGTATAGTCGGGAGTGGGGTACTCAAACGGACTGAAGCTTTCTTT
many | TRBD2 | TRBJ2-7 | TRBV19 | CASSSTSGSHYEQYF | TGTGCCAGTAGTTCAACTAGCGGGAGTCATTACGAGCAGTACTTC
many | TRBD1 | TRBJ1-1 | TRBV12-5 | CASGWPRDRGRVNTEAFF | TGTGCTAGTGGTTGGCCCCGGGACAGGGGGCGCGTCAACACTGAAGCTTTCTTT
. | . | TRBJ1-5 | TRBV6-1 | CASSVITGQDSYSNQPQHF | TGTGCCAGCAGTGTGATCACGGGACAAGACTCATATAGCAATCAGCCCCAGCATTTT
many | . | TRBJ1-3 | TRBV7-9 | CASSYAEGNTIYF | TGTGCCAGCAGCTACGCCGAGGGAAACACCATATATTTT
many | TRBD2 | TRBJ2-7 | TRBV11-2 | CASIRAGSPYEQYF | TGTGCCAGCATCCGAGCGGGGTCCCCCTACGAGCAGTACTTC
. | . | TRBJ1-1 | TRBV20-1 | CSALPGAHTEAFF | TGCAGTGCTCTCCCAGGGGCACACACTGAAGCTTTCTTT
many | . | TRBJ1-5 | TRBV28 | CASKVRGIPNQPQHF | TGTGCCAGCAAGGTACGAGGGATCCCTAATCAGCCCCAGCATTTT
many | TRBD1 | TRBJ1-2 | TRBV7-2 | CASSPRPDRHGYTF | TGTGCCAGCAGCCCCCGACCGGACAGGCACGGCTACACCTTC
. | . | TRBJ1-2 | TRBV20-1 | CSARDRVQRAQGYTF | TGCAGTGCTAGAGATCGGGTTCAGAGAGCTCAAGGCTACACCTTC
many | TRBD1 | TRBJ1-1 | TRBV9 | CASSGDRAEAFF | TGTGCCAGCAGCGGGGACAGGGCTGAAGCTTTCTTT
many | . | TRBJ1-5 | TRBV6-1 | CASTFDGNQPQHF | TGTGCCAGCACCTTCGATGGCAATCAGCCCCAGCATTTT
many | . | TRBJ2-7 | TRBV7-9 | CASSLAQEYEQYF | TGTGCCAGCAGCTTAGCGCAGGAATACGAGCAGTACTTC
many | . | TRBJ2-7 | TRBV7-9 | CASSPLGDATYEQYF | TGTGCCAGCAGCCCCCTGGGGGACGCAACCTACGAGCAGTACTTC
many | . | TRBJ1-3 | TRBV27 | CASRELGRTIYF | TGTGCCAGCAGGGAACTAGGAAGAACCATATATTTT
. | . | TRBJ2-7 | TRBV28 | CASNGRQGYEQYF | TGTGCCAGCAACGGGAGGCAGGGGTACGAGCAGTACTTC